What follows are 26 T cell receptor beta chains derived from one specimen sequenced in a study of cytomegalovirus exposure and HLA in healthy donors. The PCR employed 60 Vbeta primers together with 13 Jbeta primers. Using immunoSEQ multiplex PCR, the repertoire was profiled, and TCRdb retains in-frame clones only, with some absent. The data show around 200,000 clones, almost 80% seen once. Specimen: PBMCs. These receptors were obtained from a woman younger than 35 in good health and CMV-seronegative.

Worth noting for this clone: The junction and the germline gene differ at one end; a read error may be behind it. The chain recombines TRBV25-1 with TRBJ2-5, with D tentatively TRBD1 (6 bases). The CDR3 is 16 amino acids. The germline gives CDR1 MGHDK, CDR2 SYGVNS. DNA of the CDR3: TGTGCCGGCAGTGGATCACTACAGGGAATTGGAGAGACCCAGTACTTC. Its translation is CAGSGSLQGIGETQYF.

The chain is built from TRBV7-3 and TRBJ2-1; the match to TRBD1 covers 9 bases. The CDR3 has 15 residues. Germline trimming cut 1 base from V and 7 bases from J; bases unmatched to any gene: 5. CDR1 is SGHTA, CDR2 FQGTGA, per germline. CDR3 coding DNA: TGTGCCAGCAGCTTAAGACAGGGGGGGGATAATGAGCAGTTCTTC. This gives the protein CASSLRQGGDNEQFF.

This chain joins TRBV30 and TRBJ2-1; D remains unclear. CDR1 and CDR2 (germline): GTSNPN, SVGIG (reference sequence). Trimming removed 3 bases at V and 3 bases at J, with 15 bases between. This CDR3 is 15 amino acids long. CDR3 amino acids: CAWSQNLGFYNEQFF. The CDR3 nucleotides read TGTGCCTGGAGCCAGAATTTGGGCTTCTACAATGAGCAGTTCTTC.

The V call is TRBV7-3, the J call TRBJ2-1, with a tentative D call TRBD2 (6 bases). There are 15 residues in the CDR3. Germline assignment: CDR1 SGHTA and CDR2 FQGTGA. Trimming pared 5 bases from V and 7 bases from J, leaving 18 bases between. CDR3 region: CASSHSGRGGNEQFF. For the CDR3, the DNA is TGTGCCAGCAGCCATTCCGGGCGAGGAGGGAATGAGCAGTTCTTC.

The chain has TRBV28 and TRBJ1-3; 9 bases agree with TRBD1. Germline V gives CDR1 MDHEN, CDR2 SYDVKM. The ends lost 7 bases at V and 4 bases at J; junction bases unmatched: 8. The CDR3 covers 15 residues. CDR3 nucleotides: TGTGCCAGCACTACAGGGGGCACTACGGGAAACACCATATATTTT. Protein product: CASTTGGTTGNTIYF. Looking up the rest from reference TRBV28 and TRBJ1-3 gives the full variable domain: DVKVTQSSRYLVKRTGEKVFLECVQDMDHENMFWYRQDPGLGLRLIYFSYDVKMKEKGDIPEGYSVSREKKERFSLILESASTNQTSMYLCASTTGGTTGNTIYFGEGSWLTVV.

This sequence joins TRBV25-1 and TRBJ2-7; TRBD2 agrees at 7 bases. The CDR3 length is 17 residues. The germline V gene encodes CDR1 MGHDK and CDR2 SYGVNS. The V and J ends lost 0 bases and 1 base, in that order; junction bases with no gene match: 9. For the CDR3, the DNA is TGTGCCAGCAGTGAATATTTCGCGGGAGTTGGATCCTACGAGCAGTACTTC. Encoded protein: CASSEYFAGVGSYEQYF.

The gene calls are TRBV15 and TRBJ2-1; 11 nucleotides line up with TRBD2. Per the germline V gene, CDR1 is LNHNV and CDR2 is YYDKDF (reference sequence). The junction had 2 bases not matched to a gene; V was cut back by 3 bases and J by 1 base. The CDR3 extends over 16 amino acids. The CDR3 loop reads CATSSRLAGSYNEQFF. Here the CDR3 DNA reads TGTGCCACCAGCAGCCGACTAGCGGGGTCCTACAATGAGCAGTTCTTC.

The chain recombines TRBV5-1 with TRBJ2-5; tentatively, D is TRBD1 (5 bases). The better agreement between TRBJ2-7 and the DNA end casts doubt on the J call. The CDR3 is 13 amino acids. Per the germline V gene, CDR1 is SGHRS and CDR2 is YFSETQ. CDR3 amino acids: CASSLQGPYEQYF. In DNA, the CDR3 is TGCGCCAGCAGCTTGCAGGGCCCCTACGAGCAGTACTTC.

The chain carries TRBV7-9 and TRBJ2-5; D ambiguous. There are 15 residues in the CDR3. CDR1 is SEHNR and CDR2 is FQNEAQ in the germline V gene (reference sequence). Trimming removed 3 bases from V and 2 bases from J, with 13 bases in between. The CDR3 loop reads CASSLAEDHQETQYF. The CDR3 DNA sequence: TGTGCCAGCAGCTTGGCGGAAGACCATCAAGAGACCCAGTACTTC.

The genes are TRBV5-6 and TRBJ2-1, with D possibly TRBD2 on 6 matching bases. The CDR3 spans 15 residues. Germline CDR1 reads SGHDT; CDR2 reads YYEEEE. V was trimmed by 4 bases and J by 7 bases, leaving 18 bases between them. The CDR3 spells CASSIPSLGGNEQFF. The CDR3 nucleotides read TGTGCCAGCAGCATACCCTCCTTGGGGGGTAATGAGCAGTTCTTC.

The V gene is TRBV9, the J gene TRBJ2-7, with 11 nucleotides matching TRBD2. Germline assignment: CDR1 SGDLS and CDR2 YYNGEE. The trim removed 4 bases at V and 0 bases at J, leaving 9 bases unmatched. CDR3 length: 17 residues. The CDR3 nucleotides read TGTGCCAGCAGCCCGTGGGCTAGCGGGAGGAGCTCCTACGAGCAGTACTTC. Encoded protein: CASSPWASGRSSYEQYF.

The rearrangement links TRBV2 to TRBJ1-5; tentatively, D is TRBD1 (6 bases). This CDR3 is built from 14 residues. CDR1 and CDR2 from the germline V gene are SNHLY and FYNNEI. V was clipped by 5 bases and J by 1 base, with 9 bases between them. The CDR3 loop is CASSRQASNQPQHF. As DNA, the CDR3 is TGTGCCAGCAGTCGACAGGCCAGCAATCAGCCCCAGCATTTT.

The chain has TRBV28 and TRBJ2-5, with 9 bases identical to TRBD1. Germline V gene sequence: CDR1 MDHEN, CDR2 SYDVKM. The CDR3 extends over 13 amino acids. V lost 5 bases, J lost 7 bases, and 5 bases stayed unmatched. CDR3 DNA: TGTGCCAGCAGTGAACAGGGGGCGCGGACCCAGTACTTC. This gives the protein CASSEQGARTQYF.

This clone has more than one count but fewer than ten. The gene calls are TRBV5-6 and TRBJ2-1; D is perhaps TRBD2 (5 bases). The CDR3 is made up of 14 amino acids. Between the trimmed V and J ends, which lost 6 bases and 6 bases, there was a span of 16 bases. The germline gives CDR1 SGHDT, CDR2 YYEEEE. CDR3 sequence reads: CASTPGGLLNEQFF. Here the CDR3 DNA reads TGTGCCAGCACCCCCGGCGGGTTGCTCAATGAGCAGTTCTTC.

The rearrangement uses TRBV5-1 and TRBJ2-3; the match to TRBD1 covers 11 bases. The V gene's germline CDR1 is SGHRS and CDR2 YFSETQ. J gave up 0 bases and V 5 bases, and 17 bases lay outside the gene matches. The CDR3 runs to 20 residues. The chain's CDR3 is CASSKGRTGGLGGSTDTQYF. The DNA of the CDR3 is TGCGCCAGCAGTAAGGGGAGGACAGGGGGCTTGGGAGGAAGCACAGATACGCAGTATTTT.

The chain carries TRBV29-1 and TRBJ1-2; D unresolved. The V end lost 4 bases, the J end lost 4 bases, and 13 bases lay between the germline ends. CDR3 length: 13 residues. The germline V gene has CDR1 SQVTM and CDR2 ANQGSEA. The CDR3 loop reads CSVVGPVSYGYTF. CDR3 in DNA: TGCAGCGTTGTTGGTCCGGTCTCCTATGGCTACACCTTC.

This chain uses TRBV7-8 with TRBJ2-3; D not resolved. This CDR3 spans 14 amino acids. V was trimmed by 0 bases and J by 1 base, leaving 5 bases between them. Germline loops: CDR1 SGHVS, CDR2 FQNEAQ. The CDR3 reads CASSLAPGTDTQYF. CDR3 sequence (DNA): TGTGCCAGCAGCTTAGCCCCGGGCACAGATACGCAGTATTTT.

The chain is built from TRBV2 and TRBJ1-1; 8 bases are a match to TRBD1. CDR3 length equals 14 residues. CDR1 is SNHLY and CDR2 is FYNNEI in the germline V gene. The V segment lost 5 bases and the J segment 3 bases; nucleotides outside the gene matches: 5. Here the CDR3 DNA reads TGTGCCAGCAGTCCGGACAGGGTGGACACTGAAGCTTTCTTT. It encodes CASSPDRVDTEAFF. The full variable domain, its missing parts supplied by reference TRBV2 and TRBJ1-1, is EPEVTQTPSHQVTQMGQEVILRCVPISNHLYFYWYRQILGQKVEFLVSFYNNEISEKSEIFDDQFSVERPDGSNFTLKIRSTKLEDSAMYFCASSPDRVDTEAFFGQGTRLTVV.

V and J are TRBV7-3 and TRBJ1-2, with D possibly TRBD1 on 5 matching bases. V was clipped by 11 bases and J by 1 base, with 17 bases between them. CDR3 length: 14 residues. Germline V gene data show CDR1 as SGHTA and CDR2 as FQGTGA. The CDR3 here is CASRGGRINYGYTF. The CDR3 coding sequence is TGTGCCTCTAGGGGAGGCAGGATTAACTATGGCTACACCTTC. The full variable domain, with the rest looked up from reference TRBV7-3 and TRBJ1-2, is GAGVSQTPSNKVTEKGKYVELRCDPISGHTALYWYRQSLGQGPEFLIYFQGTGAADDSGLPNDRFFAVRPEGSVSTLKIQRTERGDSAVYLCASRGGRINYGYTFGSGTRLTVV.

The chain employs TRBV18 and TRBJ1-1; unclear D gene. Trimming removed 3 bases at V and 1 base at J, with 6 bases between. This CDR3 is 13 amino acids long. Germline V gene data show CDR1 as KGHSH and CDR2 as LQKENI. In DNA form, the CDR3 reads TGTGCCAGCTCACCCCAGCGGAACACTGAAGCTTTCTTT. It codes for CASSPQRNTEAFF.

This rearrangement joins TRBV5-1 to TRBJ2-1; D is perhaps TRBD2 (5 bases). Trimming removed 0 bases from V and 8 bases from J, with 12 bases in between. The CDR3 totals 14 residues. Germline V lookup: CDR1 SGHRS, CDR2 YFSETQ. The CDR3 nucleotides are TGCGCCAGCAGCTTGGGTCCGGGGAGAGATGAGCAGTTCTTC. Amino acids: CASSLGPGRDEQFF.

This chain joins TRBV28 and TRBJ1-5; 8 bases align to TRBD1. Germline loops: CDR1 MDHEN, CDR2 SYDVKM. V lost 3 bases and J lost 3; bases outside the gene matches: 4. This CDR3 region has 15 residues. CDR3 residues: CASSFLDRDNQPQHF. The DNA for the CDR3 is TGTGCCAGCAGTTTCCTGGACAGGGACAATCAGCCCCAGCATTTT.

The chain couples TRBV9 to TRBJ1-1; D unclear. CDR3 length: 12 residues. Trimming stripped 1 base from V and 6 bases from J, with 7 bases between. Germline CDR1 reads SGDLS; CDR2 reads YYNGEE. The CDR3 reads CASSVSGAEAFF. The CDR3 bases are TGTGCCAGCAGCGTATCGGGAGCTGAAGCTTTCTTT.

V gene TRBV7-6 combines with J gene TRBJ2-7; D is perhaps TRBD2 (6 bases). Trimming pared 5 bases from V and 3 bases from J, leaving 17 bases between. The germline V gene encodes CDR1 SGHVS and CDR2 FNYEAQ. The CDR3 consists of 15 residues. The DNA of the CDR3 is TGTGCCAGCAGCCGTGAAACGGGAGTGAGCTACGAGCAGTACTTC. Protein sequence: CASSRETGVSYEQYF. The full variable domain, completed using reference TRBV7-6 and TRBJ2-7, is GAGVSQSPRYKVTKRGQDVALRCDPISGHVSLYWYRQALGQGPEFLTYFNYEAQQDKSGLPNDRFSAERPEGSISTLTIQRTEQRDSAMYRCASSRETGVSYEQYFGPGTRLTVT.

The rearrangement links TRBV4-1 to TRBJ2-7, with 8 bases matching TRBD1. The germline gives CDR1 MGHRA, CDR2 YSYEKL. V shed 2 bases, J shed 0 bases, and the junction held 3 bases outside the gene matches. The CDR3 totals 15 residues. The CDR3 nucleotides are TGCGCCAGCAGCCAACGTGGACAGGGCTCCTACGAGCAGTACTTC. This translates into CASSQRGQGSYEQYF.

The chain carries TRBV13 and TRBJ2-7; possible D gene TRBD1, 5 bases. Germline CDR1 reads PRHDT; CDR2 reads FYEKMQ (reference sequence). The CDR3 sequence is 14 residues long. The V end was cut by 2 bases, the J end by 3 bases, with 11 bases between. CDR3 coding DNA: TGTGCCAGCAGCTTAAGGGGCGCAGTCTACGAGCAGTACTTC. This translates into CASSLRGAVYEQYF.